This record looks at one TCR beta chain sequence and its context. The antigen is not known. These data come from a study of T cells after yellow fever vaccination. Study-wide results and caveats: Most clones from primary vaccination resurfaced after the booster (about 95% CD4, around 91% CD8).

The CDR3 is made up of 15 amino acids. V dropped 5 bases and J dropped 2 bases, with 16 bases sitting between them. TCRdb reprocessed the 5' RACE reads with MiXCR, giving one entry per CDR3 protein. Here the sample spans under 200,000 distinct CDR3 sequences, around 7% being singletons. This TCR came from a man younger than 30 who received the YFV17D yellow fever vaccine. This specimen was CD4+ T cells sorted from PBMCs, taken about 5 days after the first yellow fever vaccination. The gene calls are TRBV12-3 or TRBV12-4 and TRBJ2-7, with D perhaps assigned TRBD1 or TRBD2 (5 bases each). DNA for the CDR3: TGTGCCAGCAGTCGTACCGGGACGGACACCTACGAGCAGTACTTC. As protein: CASSRTGTDTYEQYF.